Below, one T cell receptor beta chain is given with its context. The method was immunoSEQ multiplex PCR; TCRdb's version includes in-frame clones alone and lacks a portion of them. The sample contains about 12,000 clones, around a third of which appear only once. This entry comes from a study of graft-versus-host responses after intestinal transplantation. Study-wide context: Recipients got multivisceral, liver-intestinal, or isolated intestinal transplants. For around 3 years after anti-thymocyte globulin induction, all recipients took tacrolimus and steroids. Study-wide points: Ileal or blood samples showed some GvH clones first, and such clones were also found in recipient marrow. Early declines in HvG clones that occurred post-transplant were associated with peak circulating GvH clone levels.

Responders (roughly 200,000, CFSE-labeled) were co-plated with roughly 200,000 irradiated, violet-dye-labeled stimulators. V was trimmed by 2 bases and J by 3 bases, leaving 12 bases between them. Germline V gives CDR1 SGHNT, CDR2 YYREEE (reference sequence). This CDR3 spans 15 amino acids. V gene TRBV5-4 combines with J gene TRBJ2-1; maybe TRBD2 (5 bases). The source material was alloreactive CD8+ T cells from a mixed lymphocyte reaction culture, sampled before intestinal transplant. Specified subset: CFSE-low proliferating T cells sorted from roughly 6-day pre-transplant mixed lymphocyte reaction (GvH or HvG direction). The sequence was obtained from a human patient who received an intestinal transplant. The CDR3 reads CASSLSGVGYNEQFF. In DNA, the CDR3 is TGTGCCAGCAGCTTATCCGGGGTGGGCTACAATGAGCAGTTCTTC.